The 14 T cell receptor beta chains reported below all come from one sample, sequenced in a study of cytomegalovirus exposure and HLA in healthy donors. The PCR was carried out with 60 Vbeta primers and 13 Jbeta primers. This table comes from immunoSEQ multiplex PCR, and its TCRdb copy is limited to in-frame clones, with some not included. Among approximately 110,000 clones listed, about two thirds were seen once. The specimen sequenced was PBMCs. The receptors were gathered from a woman in her thirties or forties in good health and CMV-seropositive.

V is TRBV19 and J is TRBJ1-1, with D possibly TRBD1 on 6 matching bases. The V and J ends lost 0 bases and 5 bases respectively, with 10 bases between them. The CDR3 totals 14 residues. Looked up from germline, CDR1 is LNHDA and CDR2 is SQIVND (reference sequence). Written as DNA, the CDR3 is TGTGCCAGTAGTATAGACCGGCAGGGGACTGAAGCTTTCTTT. Protein sequence: CASSIDRQGTEAFF.

The chain uses TRBV13 and TRBJ1-1, with D possibly TRBD1 on 6 matching bases. V lost 7 bases and J lost 2, with 17 bases in between. The CDR3 sequence is 15 residues long. The V gene's germline CDR1 is PRHDT and CDR2 FYEKMQ (reference sequence). The CDR3 loop is CASTSLGQSNTEAFF. The CDR3 DNA reads as TGTGCCAGCACCTCTCTTGGACAGAGTAACACTGAAGCTTTCTTT.

V and J are TRBV27 and TRBJ1-1, with D perhaps matching TRBD1 (5 bases). The CDR3 has 14 amino acids. Trimming removed 3 bases from V and 6 bases from J, with 14 bases in between. Germline V gives CDR1 MNHEY, CDR2 SMNVEV (reference sequence). The CDR3 bases are TGTGCCAGCAGTTTTTGGAGGGGAGGGGCTGAAGCTTTCTTT. Translating gives CASSFWRGGAEAFF.

This clone was counted only a few times. The chain combines TRBV5-1 with TRBJ1-6, with 9 bases fitting TRBD1. Germline V gives CDR1 SGHRS, CDR2 YFSETQ. This CDR3 has 16 amino acids. The V segment lost 0 bases and the J segment 5 bases; nucleotides outside the gene matches: 3. CDR3 region: CASSLDRGQNNSPLHF. CDR3 sequence (DNA): TGCGCCAGCAGCTTGGACAGGGGGCAAAATAATTCACCCCTCCACTTT.

The CDR3 is CANPTGTDELYEQYF. The CDR3 DNA follows: TGCGCCAACCCCACCGGGACAGACGAGCTCTACGAGCAGTACTTC. The chain employs TRBV5-1 and TRBJ2-7; TRBD1 matches at 7 bases. This CDR3 contains 15 residues. Germline values: CDR1 SGHRS, CDR2 YFSETQ. Trimming took 9 bases from V and 3 from J; bases not matched to a gene: 15.

This clone has only one observation. The V and J genes are TRBV18 and TRBJ1-5; D might be TRBD1 (6 bases). Trimming took 6 bases from V and 6 from J, leaving 15 bases between them. The germline V gene has CDR1 KGHSH and CDR2 LQKENI. The CDR3 has 14 residues. In DNA, the CDR3 is TGTGCCAGCTCGCAGGGGATAGGGGCTCAGCCCCAGCATTTT. Translation: CASSQGIGAQPQHF.

This clone appeared once. J is TRBJ2-7 and V is TRBV6-6; the D gene is possibly TRBD1 (6 bases). The CDR3 spans 11 residues. Germline loops: CDR1 MNHNY, CDR2 SVGAGI (reference sequence). With 7 bases removed from V and 3 bases from J, the gap between germline ends came to 7 bases. The CDR3 coding sequence is TGTGCCAGCAAACAGGGCTACGAGCAGTACTTC. This encodes CASKQGYEQYF.

This clone was seen just once. This chain uses TRBV7-2 with TRBJ1-3; 7 nucleotides align to TRBD1. The V and J ends lost 5 bases and 0 bases, in that order; junction bases with no gene match: 7. In germline, CDR1 is SGHTA, CDR2 FQGNSA. CDR3 length: 16 amino acids. The CDR3 coding sequence is TGTGCCAGCAGCCCAACCGGGACAGACTCTGGAAACACCATATATTTT. It is translated as CASSPTGTDSGNTIYF. Drawing the rest from reference TRBV7-2 and TRBJ1-3, the complete variable domain is GAGVSQSPSNKVTEKGKDVELRCDPISGHTALYWYRQSLGQGLEFLIYFQGNSAPDKSGLPSDRFSAERTGGSVSTLTIQRTQQEDSAVYLCASSPTGTDSGNTIYFGEGSWLTVV.

In its sample, this clone was seen once. This sequence joins TRBV11-3 and TRBJ1-1, with 8 bases aligning to TRBD1. The V gene's germline CDR1 is SGHNT and CDR2 YENEEA. The CDR3 length is 16 residues. Trimming removed 1 base from V and 5 bases from J; junction bases left unmatched: 9. CDR3: CASSLGTTGEGTEAFF. Written as DNA, the CDR3 is TGTGCCAGCAGCTTAGGTACGACAGGGGAAGGAACTGAAGCTTTCTTT.

The genes are TRBV7-9 and TRBJ1-6; D is ambiguous. V lost 4 bases to trimming and J lost 4 bases, with 20 bases between them. Germline V CDR1 and CDR2: SEHNR, FQNEAQ (reference sequence). This CDR3 comprises 18 residues. CDR3 coding DNA: TGTGCCAGCAGCTCGTTGGGGAGTCCTGCGGGGTATAATTCACCCCTCCACTTT. Protein: CASSSLGSPAGYNSPLHF.

The chain carries TRBV5-1 and TRBJ1-1; 7 bases map to TRBD1. This CDR3 spans 15 amino acids. Germline assignment: CDR1 SGHRS and CDR2 YFSETQ. V was clipped by 1 base and J by 3 bases; unmatched bases: 6. The CDR3 sequence is CASSLRTGGDTEAFF. The CDR3, as DNA: TGCGCCAGCAGCTTGAGGACAGGCGGCGACACTGAAGCTTTCTTT.

The chain combines TRBV7-2 with TRBJ1-2, with D unclear. Germline CDR1 is SGHTA and CDR2 is FQGNSA. CDR3 length equals 15 residues. V was shortened by 1 base and J by 4 bases, with 13 bases between the two germline ends. CDR3 sequence: CASSLDGQEPYGYTF. CDR3 nucleotides: TGTGCCAGCAGCTTAGATGGGCAAGAGCCCTATGGCTACACCTTC. Full variable domain (outside the CDR3, taken from reference TRBV7-2 and TRBJ1-2): GAGVSQSPSNKVTEKGKDVELRCDPISGHTALYWYRQSLGQGLEFLIYFQGNSAPDKSGLPSDRFSAERTGGSVSTLTIQRTQQEDSAVYLCASSLDGQEPYGYTFGSGTRLTVV.

The rearrangement joins TRBV7-8 to TRBJ1-2; possible D gene TRBD1, 6 bases. CDR1 and CDR2 (germline): SGHVS, FQNEAQ. V was trimmed by 5 bases and J by 4 bases, leaving 17 bases between them. The CDR3 is made up of 15 amino acids. CDR3 region: CASSPQGNAVYGYTF. The CDR3 DNA sequence: TGTGCCAGCAGCCCACAGGGTAATGCCGTCTATGGCTACACCTTC. Filled out from reference TRBV7-8 and TRBJ1-2, the complete variable domain reads GAGVSQSPRYKVAKRGQDVALRCDPISGHVSLFWYQQALGQGPEFLTYFQNEAQLDKSGLPSDRFFAERPEGSVSTLKIQRTQQEDSAVYLCASSPQGNAVYGYTFGSGTRLTVV.

The CDR3 DNA sequence: TGTGCCAGCAGAGGACAGATGAATTCACCCCTCCACTTT. Its protein product is CASRGQMNSPLHF. The chain has TRBV6-5 and TRBJ1-6; D is possibly TRBD1 (6 bases). The V end lost 6 bases, the J end lost 7 bases, and 10 bases lay between the germline ends. Germline V gene lookup returns CDR1 MNHEY and CDR2 SVGAGI. This CDR3 spans 13 amino acids.